Listed below are T cell receptor beta chains from one sample, sequenced in a study of T cell changes during pregnancy in multiple sclerosis. The table came from immunoSEQ multiplex PCR; TCRdb's copy has only in-frame clones and leaves some out. This table has over 55,000 clones, about 89% appearing once. This specimen consisted of peripheral blood, obtained in the first trimester of pregnancy. All receptors derive from a female donor with multiple sclerosis, enrolled in a pregnancy study. The CDR3 runs from the conserved cysteine through the conserved F or W. A D gene is named only where the DNA matches it firmly. Only part of the rows carry a size: once, few, many, or a class if the clone is expanded.

CASSSGRVSGNTIYF,TGTGCCAGCAGCTCGGGCAGGGTCTCTGGAAACACCATATATTTT,TRBV7-8,-,-,TRBJ1-3
CSGGQRANTGELFF,TGCAGCGGAGGACAGAGAGCGAACACCGGGGAGCTGTTTTTT,TRBV29-1,-,-,TRBJ2-2
CASSLDRGSFGYTF,TGTGCCAGCAGCCTCGACAGGGGAAGTTTCGGCTACACCTTC,TRBV5-6,TRBD1,-,TRBJ1-2
CASSKGQGKETQYF,TGTGCCAGTAGTAAGGGACAGGGTAAAGAGACCCAGTACTTC,TRBV19,TRBD1,few,TRBJ2-5
CASSVVDNYGYTF,TGTGCCAGCAGCGTAGTAGATAACTATGGCTACACCTTC,TRBV9,-,-,TRBJ1-2
CASSTGPGGTEAFF,TGTGCCAGTAGTACCGGACCGGGCGGGACTGAAGCTTTCTTT,TRBV19,-,-,TRBJ1-1
CASRLAGGNEQFF,TGTGCCAGTAGATTAGCGGGGGGAAATGAGCAGTTCTTC,TRBV19,TRBD2,-,TRBJ2-1
CASSIWGVRTEAFF,TGTGCCAGTAGTATCTGGGGGGTTCGCACTGAAGCTTTCTTT,TRBV19,-,-,TRBJ1-1
CASSLVQGGGYTF,TGTGCCAGCAGCTTAGTACAGGGTGGTGGCTACACCTTC,TRBV11-2,-,few,TRBJ1-2
CAWSVTGEQPQHF,TGTGCCTGGAGCGTAACAGGGGAACAGCCCCAGCATTTT,TRBV30,TRBD1,-,TRBJ1-5
CASSYGPARSYEQYF,TGTGCCAGCAGCTATGGCCCAGCGCGATCCTACGAGCAGTACTTC,TRBV6-5,-,-,TRBJ2-7
CSAEFQETQYF,TGCAGTGCTGAGTTCCAAGAGACCCAGTACTTC,TRBV20-1,-,-,TRBJ2-5
CASGSGGAKNIQYF,TGTGCTAGTGGTTCAGGGGGAGCCAAAAACATTCAGTACTTC,TRBV12-5,TRBD1,-,TRBJ2-4
CASSQDGLAGGTFDYEQYF,TGTGCCAGCAGCCAAGATGGGCTAGCGGGAGGGACGTTTGACTACGAGCAGTACTTC,TRBV4-2,TRBD2,-,TRBJ2-7
CASSVGLPGGPISGNTIYF,TGTGCCAGCAGCGTAGGACTCCCAGGGGGCCCCATCTCTGGAAACACCATATATTTT,TRBV9,TRBD1,-,TRBJ1-3
CASSRLGQAYNSPLHF,TGTGCCAGCTCACGACTTGGACAGGCCTATAATTCACCCCTCCACTTT,TRBV18,TRBD1,-,TRBJ1-6
CAWSSGSQPQHF,TGTGCCTGGAGTTCAGGGTCCCAGCCCCAGCATTTT,TRBV30,-,-,TRBJ1-5
CASSPTPRTGYSNQPQHF,TGTGCCAGTAGTCCAACCCCCAGGACAGGGTATAGCAATCAGCCCCAGCATTTT,TRBV19,TRBD1,-,TRBJ1-5
CASSRPSGGAVDTQYF,TGTGCCAGCAGCAGACCCAGCGGGGGGGCCGTAGATACGCAGTATTTT,TRBV7-9,TRBD2,-,TRBJ2-3
CASSLVVAGGLDEQYF,TGTGCCAGCAGCTTAGTCGTGGCGGGGGGCCTCGACGAGCAGTACTTC,TRBV7-2,TRBD2,-,TRBJ2-7
CASIRTGEDTEAFF,TGTGCCAGCATCAGGACAGGGGAAGACACTGAAGCTTTCTTT,TRBV6-5,TRBD1,-,TRBJ1-1
CASSTRENYGYTF,TGTGCCAGCAGCACCCGGGAAAACTATGGCTACACCTTC,TRBV7-2,-,-,TRBJ1-2
CASSLGRRKAFF,TGTGCCAGCAGTTTGGGCAGGCGAAAAGCTTTCTTT,TRBV27,-,-,TRBJ1-1
CASGPREVNTEAFF,TGTGCCAGTGGACCCAGGGAAGTGAACACTGAAGCTTTCTTT,TRBV19,-,-,TRBJ1-1
CASSPKAGYQETQYF,TGTGCCAGCAGCCCCAAAGCGGGGTACCAAGAGACCCAGTACTTC,TRBV7-6,TRBD2,-,TRBJ2-5
CASRQLGSSNTIYF,TGTGCCAGCAGACAACTCGGGTCCTCTAACACCATATATTTT,TRBV27,-,-,TRBJ1-3
CASSPGQGSSEQYF,TGTGCCAGCAGCCCGGGACAGGGATCCTCCGAGCAGTACTTC,TRBV5-6,TRBD1,-,TRBJ2-7
CAWSVKGAETQYF,TGTGCCTGGAGTGTCAAGGGGGCGGAGACCCAGTACTTC,TRBV30,TRBD1,-,TRBJ2-5
CASSPWTGRFRYGYTF,TGTGCCAGTAGTCCATGGACAGGCCGATTTCGCTATGGCTACACCTTC,TRBV19,TRBD1,-,TRBJ1-2
CASSFGGMRETQYF,TGCGCCAGCAGCTTCGGGGGAATGAGAGAGACCCAGTACTTC,TRBV5-1,-,-,TRBJ2-5
CASSLGTGRSGYTF,TGTGCCAGCAGCTTAGGGACAGGGCGGAGTGGCTACACCTTC,TRBV7-9,TRBD1,-,TRBJ1-2
CASSFPRSYSYNEQFF,TGTGCCAGCAGCTTTCCTAGATCCTACTCCTACAATGAGCAGTTCTTC,TRBV5-4,-,-,TRBJ2-1
CASSLVEGAPYNEQFF,TGTGCCAGCAGCTTAGTGGAGGGGGCCCCCTACAATGAGCAGTTCTTC,TRBV7-9,-,-,TRBJ2-1
CASSEASTGDVYTQYF,TGTGCCAGCAGTGAAGCGTCTACAGGGGACGTGTATACGCAGTATTTT,TRBV2,TRBD1,-,TRBJ2-3
CASSPTSGWAGELFF,TGCGCCAGCAGCCCAACTAGCGGGTGGGCCGGGGAGCTGTTTTTT,TRBV5-1,TRBD2,-,TRBJ2-2
CASSLSYSGRAMTDTQYF,TGTGCCAGCAGCTTGTCCTATAGCGGGAGGGCCATGACAGATACGCAGTATTTT,TRBV7-9,TRBD2,-,TRBJ2-3
CASSLDRGDLSPGYTF,TGTGCCAGCAGCTTAGACAGGGGCGATCTCTCTCCCGGCTACACCTTC,TRBV7-9,TRBD1,-,TRBJ1-2
CASSPGLGSRLAKNIQYF,TGTGCCAGCAGCCCGGGACTAGGTTCGCGTTTAGCCAAAAACATTCAGTACTTC,TRBV14,TRBD2,-,TRBJ2-4